The subject of this entry is one T cell receptor (beta chain). No antigen is known for it. From germline, CDR1 is SGHKS and CDR2 YYEKEE (reference sequence). Trimming removed 0 bases at V and 5 bases at J, with 15 bases between. CDR3 size: 15 residues. The entry originates in a study of radiation and T cells in renal cell carcinoma. Study information: Nephrectomy followed 15 Gy stereotactic body radiation by 4 weeks. Overall study findings and caveats: From baseline, blood top tumor clonotypes peaked at 2 weeks post-radiation.

Some clones are missing from TCRdb's copy, which holds only in-frame ones; the method was immunoSEQ multiplex PCR. The sample lists 70,000 to 90,000 clones; 65% to 90% were seen once. Time point of the sample: blood 2 weeks post-SBRT. The treatment is: 15 Gy SBRT to primary tumor, nephrectomy 4 weeks later. Radiation-treated patients gave blood at baseline, week 2 and week 4. This specimen consisted of blood, obtained from a patient whose treatment included radiotherapy and nephrectomy. This rearrangement joins TRBV5-5 to TRBJ2-7, with D possibly matching TRBD1 (5 bases). This TCR was sampled from a woman aged 45-65 years with renal cell carcinoma. CDR3 in DNA: TGTGCCAGCAGCTTGGTTCAGGGTATTTCTGACGAGCAGTACTTC. The encoded protein is CASSLVQGISDEQYF.